Below, 5 T cell receptor beta chains from the same sample are listed, as sequenced in a study of cytomegalovirus exposure and HLA in healthy donors. PCR used 60 Vbeta primers and 13 Jbeta primers. Repertoires were generated with immunoSEQ multiplex PCR, while TCRdb's copy carries only in-frame clones and drops some. This sample has some 150,000 clones, with roughly 72% found just once. The source material was PBMCs. The receptors here all came from a man between 40 and 49 years old in good health and CMV-seronegative.

A single count supports this clone. The chain uses TRBV7-3 and TRBJ2-5, with TRBD2 matching over 7 bases. V shed 5 bases and J 4 bases; nucleotides not matched to a gene: 4. This CDR3 comprises 13 residues. Germline values: CDR1 SGHTA, CDR2 FQGTGA. CDR3: CASSPAGLETQYF. CDR3 in DNA: TGTGCCAGCAGCCCAGCGGGGTTAGAGACCCAGTACTTC.

This clone showed up just a few times. This rearrangement joins TRBV5-1 to TRBJ2-7, with a weak D call TRBD2 (5 bases). V was trimmed by 2 bases and J by 5 bases, leaving 17 bases between them. Germline CDR1 SGHRS, CDR2 YFSETQ. The CDR3 contains 15 residues. The CDR3 DNA reads TGCGCCAGCAGCTTTAGCCGGGGTACTAGGGACGAGCAGTACTTC. Amino acid sequence: CASSFSRGTRDEQYF.

The gene calls are TRBV6-5 and TRBJ2-5, with 10 bases matching TRBD2. Germline-derived CDR1 and CDR2 are MNHEY and SVGAGI. With V trimmed by 0 bases and J by 1 base, 2 bases remained unmatched. CDR3 length: 16 amino acids. The CDR3 bases are TGTGCCAGCAGTTACTCCGTAGCGGGAGGCCAAGAGACCCAGTACTTC. Translation: CASSYSVAGGQETQYF.

This chain connects TRBV6-1 to TRBJ2-4; D possibly corresponds to TRBD2 (7 bases). Between the trimmed V and J ends, which lost 7 bases and 2 bases, there was a span of 12 bases. Germline CDR1 reads MNHNS; CDR2 reads SASEGT. This CDR3 contains 14 residues. The CDR3 here is CASNRGATKNIQYF. The CDR3 region has the DNA TGTGCCAGCAATCGGGGGGCAACCAAAAACATTCAGTACTTC.

The chain recombines TRBV7-8 with TRBJ1-2; 10 nucleotides line up with TRBD1. This CDR3 spans 13 amino acids. CDR1 SGHVS and CDR2 FQNEAQ come from the germline V gene. Trimming at V came to 5 bases and at J to 8 bases, leaving 5 bases not matched to a gene. CDR3 sequence reads: CASSQAGQGGYTF. CDR3 DNA: TGTGCCAGCAGCCAAGCGGGACAGGGGGGCTACACCTTC.